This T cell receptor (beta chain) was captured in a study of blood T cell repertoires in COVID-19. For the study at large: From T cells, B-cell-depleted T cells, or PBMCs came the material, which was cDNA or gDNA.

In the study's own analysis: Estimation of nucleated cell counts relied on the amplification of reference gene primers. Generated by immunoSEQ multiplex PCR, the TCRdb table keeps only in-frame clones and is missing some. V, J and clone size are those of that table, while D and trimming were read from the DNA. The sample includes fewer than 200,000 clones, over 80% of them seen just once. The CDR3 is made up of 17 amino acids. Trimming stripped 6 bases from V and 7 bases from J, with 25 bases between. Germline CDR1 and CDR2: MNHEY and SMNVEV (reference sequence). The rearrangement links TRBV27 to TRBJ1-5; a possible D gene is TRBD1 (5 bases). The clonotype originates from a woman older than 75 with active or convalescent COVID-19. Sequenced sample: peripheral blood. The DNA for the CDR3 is TGTGCCAGCAGCGTTATTTCACCTCAGGGTTCTCGCCAGCCCCAGCATTTT. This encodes CASSVISPQGSRQPQHF.